This TCR beta chain appears in the sequencing data of a study of T cell repertoires in cytomegalovirus infection. Background on the study: Researchers turned to recently identified HLA-C-restricted CMV epitopes as well as well-studied HLA-B-restricted ones.

One entry per CDR3 protein results from TCRdb running MiXCR on the reads. Counted here are roughly 920,000 distinct CDR3 sequences, 31% occurring once; the ten biggest clones make up over 13%. Remarks on this clonotype: Its specificity is not known.

This CDR3 is built from 15 residues. CDR1 is SGHTA, CDR2 FQGNSA, per germline. With 5 bases removed from V and 5 bases from J, the gap between germline ends came to 18 bases. Study-wide results and limits: Dominating the ex vivo response were HLA-C-restricted CMV-specific TCR beta clonotypes. Totalled public TCR beta family frequency picked out people who carried CMV plus the relevant HLA.

This material consisted of cultured CD8+ T cells from PBMCs, taken from culture after CMV antigen stimulation. The gene calls are TRBV7-2 and TRBJ2-5; TRBD1 is a possible D gene (5 bases). The sequence was collected from a human donor in good health (CMV status not recorded). Some clones in this sample may be carry-over from other donors' samples. The CDR3 spells CASSAPTALQETQYF. CDR3 in DNA: TGTGCCAGCAGCGCACCGACAGCCCTCCAGGAGACCCAGTACTTC.